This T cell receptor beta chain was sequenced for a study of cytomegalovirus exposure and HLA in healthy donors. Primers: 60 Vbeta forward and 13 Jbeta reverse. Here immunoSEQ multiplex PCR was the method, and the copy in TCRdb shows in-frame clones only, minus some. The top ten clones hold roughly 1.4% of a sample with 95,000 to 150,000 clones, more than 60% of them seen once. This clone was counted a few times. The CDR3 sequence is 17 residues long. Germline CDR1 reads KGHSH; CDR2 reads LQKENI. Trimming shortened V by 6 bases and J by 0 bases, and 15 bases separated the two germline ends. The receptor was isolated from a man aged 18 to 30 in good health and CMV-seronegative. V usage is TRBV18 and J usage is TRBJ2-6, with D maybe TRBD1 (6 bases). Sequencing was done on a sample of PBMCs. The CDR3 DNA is TGTGCCAGCTCCCCTCGACAGGCGAACTCTGGGGCCAACGTCCTGACTTTC. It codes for CASSPRQANSGANVLTF.